This entry lists 27 T cell receptor beta chains sequenced from one sample in a study of blood T cells in healthy people across ages. Next came a second PCR, run for roughly 6 to 11 cycles, which used a sample-barcoded 5' primer along with a J-beta primer mix. A single record per CDR3 protein comes from TCRdb applying MiXCR to the 5' RACE reads. The sample contains about a million distinct CDR3 sequences, around 46% of which appear only once. The sequenced material came from blood. The receptors here all came from a man aged 25 to 45 in good health.

This clonotype appeared a few times. The genes are TRBV20-1 and TRBJ2-7; D might be TRBD1 or TRBD2, each matching 5 bases. Between the trimmed V and J ends, which lost 6 bases and 2 bases, there was a span of 17 bases. The CDR3 runs 14 residues. Per germline, CDR1 DFQATT and CDR2 SNEGSKA (reference sequence). CDR3 in DNA: TGCAGTGCAACGGACGGGGACGGGCCCTACGAGCAGTACTTC. Residues: CSATDGDGPYEQYF.

This clonotype appeared once. A read error is possible here, since a much larger clone lies one base away. V gene TRBV6-5 combines with J gene TRBJ1-2; TRBD1 is a possible D gene (5 bases). The CDR3 extends over 14 amino acids. Germline V gene data show CDR1 as MNHEY and CDR2 as SVGAGI. The V end was cut by 2 bases, the J end by 6 bases, with 13 bases between. CDR3 nucleotide sequence: TGTGCCAGCAGTTACCGGGGGAAGAACCATGGCTACACCTTC. Residues: CASSYRGKNHGYTF.

This clonotype was observed a handful of times. The chain is built from TRBV9 and TRBJ2-3; 9 nucleotides line up with TRBD2. The CDR3 runs to 15 residues. Germline V gene sequence: CDR1 SGDLS, CDR2 YYNGEE. Trimming cost V 4 bases and J 5 bases; bases outside gene matches: 8. This chain's CDR3 is CASSISGGPGDTQYF. CDR3 bases: TGTGCCAGCAGCATTAGCGGGGGTCCCGGAGATACGCAGTATTTT.

The V and J genes are TRBV3-1 and TRBJ2-5; the D gene could be TRBD1 or TRBD2 (5 bases each). Trimming shortened V by 0 bases and J by 4 bases, and 12 bases separated the two germline ends. This CDR3 has 15 residues. Germline CDR1 is LGHDT and CDR2 is YNNKEL (reference sequence). The CDR3: CASSQERGGRETQYF. CDR3 nucleotide sequence: TGTGCCAGCAGCCAAGAGAGGGGTGGTCGAGAGACCCAGTACTTC.

This clonotype was detected once. The V and J genes are TRBV2 and TRBJ2-7; D not resolved. The closer fit of TRBJ2-5 to the DNA end suggests the J call may be wrong. The CDR3 runs to 14 residues. Germline CDR1 and CDR2: SNHLY and FYNNEI. The DNA of the CDR3 is TGTGCCAGCAGTGACGGCAGGATGCTAGAGACCCAGTACTTC. This gives the protein CASSDGRMLETQYF.

The gene calls are TRBV10-3 and TRBJ2-2; 10 nucleotides line up with TRBD1. Per the germline V gene, CDR1 is ENHRY and CDR2 is SYGVKD. The CDR3 is 14 residues long. The ends lost 11 bases at V and 5 bases at J; junction bases unmatched: 8. This chain's CDR3 is CAVKGQGSTGELFF. The DNA of the CDR3 is TGTGCCGTGAAGGGACAGGGGAGTACCGGGGAGCTGTTTTTT.

As regards this clonotype: The junction shows a germline mismatch at one end, possibly a read error. The chain links TRBV5-1 to TRBJ2-7, with no clear D. The germline gives CDR1 SGHRS, CDR2 YFSETQ. This CDR3 region has 14 residues. CDR3 bases: TGCGCCAGCAGCGTAGAATACAACTCCTACGGGCAGTACTTC. Its translation is CASSVEYNSYGQYF. The full variable domain, its missing parts supplied by reference TRBV5-1 and TRBJ2-7, is KAGVTQTPRYLIKTRGQQVTLSCSPISGHRSVSWYQQTPGQGLQFLFEYFSETQRNKGNFPGRFSGRQFSNSRSEMNVSTLELGDSALYLCASSVEYNSYGQYFGPGTRLTVT.

Regarding this clonotype: A much larger clone lies one base from this, so it may be a read error. The chain couples TRBV29-1 to TRBJ2-6; TRBD1 or TRBD2 may be the D gene (5 bases each). CDR1 SQVTM and CDR2 ANQGSEA come from the germline V gene. The CDR3 consists of 13 residues. CDR3 coding DNA: TGCAGCGTTATGAGGACCGGGGCCAACATCCTGACTTTC. Protein: CSVMRTGANILTF.

This clonotype was seen more than once but under ten times. The chain is built from TRBV12-3 or TRBV12-4 and TRBJ2-5, with 8 nucleotides matching TRBD2. J lost 6 bases, V lost 2 bases, and 14 bases had no gene match. This CDR3 region has 17 residues. CDR3 residues: CASSLYGSLAGSKTQYF. The CDR3 DNA reads TGTGCCAGCAGTTTATACGGTTCGCTAGCGGGTTCGAAGACCCAGTACTTC.

On this clonotype: This may come from a read error, since a much larger clone is one base off. The chain combines TRBV29-1 with TRBJ2-7; perhaps TRBD1 as D (6 bases). Germline values: CDR1 SQVTM, CDR2 ANQGSEA. CDR3 length: 14 residues. Deletions cut 3 bases from V and 7 bases from J, with 19 bases between. The CDR3, as DNA: TGCAGCGTTGAGTCCGGGACATACCAGAATGAGCAGTACTTC. Translated, it gives CSVESGTYQNEQYF.

This sequence joins TRBV4-2 and TRBJ2-7; perhaps D is TRBD1 or TRBD2 (5 bases each). CDR1 is LGHNA and CDR2 is YNFKEQ in the germline V gene. Trimming took 0 bases from V and 3 from J, leaving 15 bases between them. The CDR3 contains 16 residues. CDR3 in amino acids: CASSQDSRDRFYEQYF. Here the CDR3 DNA reads TGTGCCAGCAGCCAAGATAGTCGGGACCGTTTCTACGAGCAGTACTTC.

The rearrangement joins TRBV30 to TRBJ1-2; possibly TRBD1 for D (5 bases). The CDR3 has 14 amino acids. Trimming took 3 bases from V and 2 from J, leaving 13 bases between them. Germline-derived CDR1 and CDR2 are GTSNPN and SVGIG (reference sequence). This chain's CDR3 is CAWRAREPNYGYTF. CDR3 bases: TGTGCCTGGAGGGCCAGGGAACCCAACTATGGCTACACCTTC.

This clonotype came up a few times. This chain uses TRBV27 with TRBJ1-2; the D gene is possibly TRBD1 (5 bases). CDR1 and CDR2 from the germline V gene are MNHEY and SMNVEV (reference sequence). Trimming took off 3 bases at V and 1 base at J, with 12 bases between the two ends. The CDR3 is 15 amino acids. The CDR3 protein is CASSFSGLSNYGYTF. The DNA for the CDR3 is TGTGCCAGCAGTTTTTCAGGGCTTAGTAACTATGGCTACACCTTC.

The chain recombines TRBV27 with TRBJ2-3; no firm D call. In germline, CDR1 is MNHEY, CDR2 SMNVEV (reference sequence). Trimming shortened V by 5 bases and J by 2 bases, and 8 bases separated the two germline ends. This CDR3 has 13 amino acids. CDR3 sequence (DNA): TGTGCCAGCAGTGTACTACTCACAGATACGCAGTATTTT. This sequence encodes CASSVLLTDTQYF.

This clonotype appeared many times. The chain employs TRBV7-6 and TRBJ2-4; no firm D call. V dropped 3 bases and J dropped 1 base, with 16 bases sitting between them. The germline V gene encodes CDR1 SGHVS and CDR2 FNYEAQ. The CDR3 contains 17 residues. The CDR3 sequence is CASSLGSLRLAKNIQYF. Here the CDR3 DNA reads TGTGCCAGCAGCTTGGGCTCACTCCGGCTGGCCAAAAACATTCAGTACTTC.

In its sample, this clonotype was seen many times. The chain recombines TRBV20-1 with TRBJ2-5, with 9 bases fitting TRBD1. With 5 bases clipped from V and 2 bases from J, the junction kept 6 bases outside the gene matches. Germline values: CDR1 DFQATT, CDR2 SNEGSKA (reference sequence). The CDR3 has 14 residues. Here the CDR3 DNA reads TGCAGTGCTGAGACAGGGGGGGAGCAAGAGACCCAGTACTTC. Translation: CSAETGGEQETQYF.

The CDR3 here is CASGSGTGPYSYEQYF. CDR3 bases: TGTGCCAGCGGATCCGGGACAGGGCCCTATTCCTACGAGCAGTACTTC. V and J are TRBV6-2 or TRBV6-3 and TRBJ2-7; 9 bases are a match to TRBD1. Germline values: CDR1 MNHEY, CDR2 SVGEGT. CDR3 length: 16 residues. V gave up 8 bases and J gave up 1 base; unmatched junction bases: 12.

The J gene is TRBJ1-1, the V gene TRBV29-1; D gene unclear. Trimming took 3 bases from V and 1 from J, leaving 12 bases between them. This CDR3 comprises 14 residues. CDR1 is SQVTM, CDR2 ANQGSEA, per germline. The DNA of the CDR3 is TGCAGCGTTGAGCTTGGCAGACCGAACACTGAAGCTTTCTTT. Translated, it gives CSVELGRPNTEAFF.

This clonotype appeared a few times. The chain is built from TRBV28 and TRBJ2-1; D not certain. Germline V gives CDR1 MDHEN, CDR2 SYDVKM. Trimming left V 8 bases short and J 2 bases short, with 16 bases between. The CDR3 contains 15 residues. In DNA, the CDR3 is TGTGCCAGCGCCGGAGAGCTGGTGGCCTACAATGAGCAGTTCTTC. It codes for CASAGELVAYNEQFF.

V usage is TRBV20-1 and J usage is TRBJ2-3; possibly TRBD2 for D (7 bases). Trimming shortened V by 3 bases and J by 5 bases, and 24 bases separated the two germline ends. Germline CDR1 reads DFQATT; CDR2 reads SNEGSKA (reference sequence). This CDR3 has 17 amino acids. Here the CDR3 DNA reads TGCAGTGCTAGGCCCGAGGGGGGGGGAAGGAGGATAGATACGCAGTATTTT. Translated, it gives CSARPEGGGRRIDTQYF.

CDR3 sequence reads: CASSPRQQGTMNTEAFF. The CDR3 bases are TGTGCCAGCAGCCCAAGGCAGCAGGGTACCATGAACACTGAAGCTTTCTTT. The chain links TRBV7-3 to TRBJ1-1, with D possibly TRBD1 on 5 matching bases. Germline V gives CDR1 SGHTA, CDR2 FQGTGA. CDR3 length: 17 residues. Trimming left V 5 bases short and J 0 bases short, with 19 bases between.

The rearrangement uses TRBV25-1 and TRBJ1-1; possibly TRBD1 for D (6 bases). Germline V gives CDR1 MGHDK, CDR2 SYGVNS. The V end was cut by 2 bases, the J end by 8 bases, with 6 bases between. The CDR3 contains 11 residues. The CDR3 nucleotides read TGTGCCAGCAGTGAAGGACAGGAAGCTTTCTTT. The encoded protein is CASSEGQEAFF.

The gene calls are TRBV10-3 and TRBJ1-4; possibly TRBD1 for D (5 bases). CDR1 ENHRY and CDR2 SYGVKD come from the germline V gene. The V end was cut by 6 bases, the J end by 12 bases, with 20 bases between. There are 14 residues in the CDR3. This CDR3 reads CAISPGTKGGELFF. The CDR3 nucleotides read TGTGCCATCAGCCCCGGGACGAAGGGCGGGGAACTGTTTTTT.

V and J are TRBV12-3 or TRBV12-4 and TRBJ1-5, with D perhaps matching TRBD1 (5 bases). V lost 3 bases to trimming and J lost 6 bases, with 15 bases between them. The CDR3 is 15 residues long. CDR3: CASSFKRDVGQPQHF. In DNA, the CDR3 is TGTGCCAGCAGTTTTAAACGGGACGTCGGTCAGCCCCAGCATTTT.

The chain employs TRBV12-3 or TRBV12-4 and TRBJ2-5, with TRBD1 identical over 7 bases. This CDR3 comprises 12 residues. The V gene end was trimmed by 5 bases and the J gene end by 9 bases; junction bases not matched to a gene: 6. The CDR3 coding sequence is TGTGCCAGCAGTAACCGACAGGGTCCCCAGTACTTC. Translation: CASSNRQGPQYF.

The chain combines TRBV29-1 with TRBJ2-2, with 8 bases aligning to TRBD1. Per germline, CDR1 SQVTM and CDR2 ANQGSEA. V shed 4 bases, J shed 0 bases, and the junction held 1 base outside the gene matches. The CDR3 totals 14 residues. The CDR3 here is CSVAGQANTGELFF. In DNA form, the CDR3 reads TGCAGCGTTGCGGGACAGGCGAACACCGGGGAGCTGTTTTTT.

The chain has TRBV20-1 and TRBJ2-4, with D unclear. Germline CDR1 is DFQATT and CDR2 is SNEGSKA (reference sequence). This CDR3 has 16 amino acids. Deletions cut 0 bases from V and 5 bases from J, with 17 bases between. The DNA of the CDR3 is TGCAGTGCTAGAGACCCTTTCGACGGAGTGGAAAACATTCAGTACTTC. Its translation is CSARDPFDGVENIQYF.